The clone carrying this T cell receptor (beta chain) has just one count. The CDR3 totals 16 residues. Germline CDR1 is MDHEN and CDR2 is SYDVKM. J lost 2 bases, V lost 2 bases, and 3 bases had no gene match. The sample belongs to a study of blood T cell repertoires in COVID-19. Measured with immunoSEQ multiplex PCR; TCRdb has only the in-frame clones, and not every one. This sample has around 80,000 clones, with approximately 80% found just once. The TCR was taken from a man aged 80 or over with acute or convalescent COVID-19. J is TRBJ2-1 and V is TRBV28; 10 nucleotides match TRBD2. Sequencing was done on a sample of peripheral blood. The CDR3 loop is CASSLRSGGAYNEQFF. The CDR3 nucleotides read TGTGCCAGCAGTTTAAGGAGCGGGGGGGCCTACAATGAGCAGTTCTTC.